This TCR beta chain was observed in a study of blood T cells in healthy people across ages. The germline V gene encodes CDR1 SGHTA and CDR2 FQGNSA. V lost 1 base, J lost 4 bases, and 8 bases stayed unmatched. The CDR3 is 18 amino acids. Then a second PCR, running about 6 to 11 cycles, was carried out with a sample-barcoded 5' primer and a J-beta primer mix. All samples gave at least 2.5 million CDR3-containing paired-end reads. One entry per CDR3 protein results from TCRdb running MiXCR on the 5' RACE reads. Of about 640,000 distinct CDR3 sequences listed, around 43% are singletons. Around 10 milliliters of peripheral blood were drawn from each donor. Turning to this clonotype: The target antigen is unknown.

Whole-study results and caveats: Investigators treated diversity estimates from one million T cells as underestimates. Leaving the PBMCs unsorted stopped any conclusive comparison of naive versus antigen-experienced cells.

The specimen sequenced was blood. The gene calls are TRBV7-2 and TRBJ2-3, with 13 bases fitting TRBD2. The TCR sequence derives from a man older than 75 in good health. CDR3 protein: CASSLEGTSGTLADTQYF. The CDR3 DNA reads TGTGCCAGCAGCTTAGAGGGGACTAGCGGGACCTTGGCAGATACGCAGTATTTT.